This paragraph covers one T cell receptor beta chain sequence. This clone was picked up one time. No antigen is known for it. Nothing much larger sits one base from this clone, and base qualities are not available. Another Seattle source contributed samples from volunteer blood donors who had recovered from COVID-19. Collaborating institutions collected whole blood in K2EDTA tubes following their own protocols. For TCRbeta analysis, collaborators shipped samples in one of three forms: frozen whole blood, isolated PBMCs, or DNA extracted from either of those sample types. This entry comes from a study of blood T cell repertoires in COVID-19 (dated by TCRdb to the early 2020s). Background for the entire study: The collaborator samples originated in the United States, Italy and Spain and spanned the acute and convalescent phases of COVID-19. The dataset comprised deeply sampled blood TCRbeta repertoires from subjects exposed to, actively infected with, or recovered from COVID-19. The repertoires were released in a freely available public database meant as a resource for research on the immune response to SARS-CoV-2. The prospective study material was composed of cDNA or gDNA derived from T cells, B-cell-depleted T cells, or PBMCs. Samples came from the ongoing ImmuneRACE study (first 160 participants) plus 1,254 subjects from 6 global collaborators. A de-identified subject ID, COVID-19 status, age in years and sex were almost always included in the sample metadata. HLA class I and class II types, where available, came from metadata supplied by the sample provider rather than from assay-based typing. Here is what the overall study found, with its caveats: How much clinical and demographic metadata was included differed by source and by participant, and the metadata was provided uncurated.

The germline V gene (reference sequence) supplies CDR1 GTSNPN and CDR2 SVGIG. The CDR3 contains 13 residues, cysteine and phenylalanine counted. Here the CDR3 DNA is all that survives: 39 bases in frame from base 1. V and J lose 5 bases and 0 bases, and a span of 10 bases separates them. TCRbeta CDR3 regions were amplified from genomic DNA by means of the immunoSEQ Assay, a bias-controlled multiplex PCR. In the paper's pipeline: Within the assay, amplification of reference gene primers was used to estimate how many nucleated cells each sample contained. To quantify the absolute abundance of each unique TCRbeta CDR3 rearrangement, sequence reads were collapsed and filtered. Productive Simpson clonality was computed per sample as the square root of Simpson's diversity index over productive rearrangements. TCRdb took this table from immuneACCESS and kept in-frame rearrangements with V and J called. Such tables lack part of the clones; where checked against another copy, unresolved V genes explain under half of the gap, and the rest is unexplained. V and J calls and clone size are those listed in that table; D and trimming were worked out from the DNA. For this sample there are roughly 150,000 clones; 60% to 80% appear just once. Together, the top ten hold approximately 10% of the sample.

The specimen was peripheral blood. The clonotype originates from a man aged 55 to 69 who had recovered from COVID-19. This sequence uses TRBV30 and TRBJ1-2; TRBD1 is a possible D gene, resting on 5 matching bases. The sequenced DNA: TGTGCCTGGCAGGGACTAGCTAACTATGGCTACACCTTC. This translates into CAWQGLANYGYTF.